This T cell receptor beta chain was identified in a study of STAT5B mutations in CD4+ large granular lymphocyte leukemia. Of note for this clone: The antigen remains undetermined.

Sequenced by immunoSEQ multiplex PCR; TCRdb stores in-frame clones only, minus some. The data show 30,000 to 40,000 clones, less than 80% seen once. General study results and limits: Higher CD4+ than CD8+ T-LGLL clonality might reflect small sample size.

With 3 bases clipped from V and 4 bases from J, the junction kept 10 bases outside the gene matches. Germline lookup yields CDR1 MNHNS and CDR2 SASEGT. This CDR3 has 17 amino acids. This TCR derives from a human donor in good health. The sequenced sample was CD4+ T cells from blood buffy coats. This chain links TRBV6-1 with TRBJ2-1; TRBD2 aligns across 9 bases. The CDR3 DNA is TGTGCCAGCAGTGATGTAAAGGGAAGCGGGGGGTACAATGAGCAGTTCTTC. Amino acids: CASSDVKGSGGYNEQFF.